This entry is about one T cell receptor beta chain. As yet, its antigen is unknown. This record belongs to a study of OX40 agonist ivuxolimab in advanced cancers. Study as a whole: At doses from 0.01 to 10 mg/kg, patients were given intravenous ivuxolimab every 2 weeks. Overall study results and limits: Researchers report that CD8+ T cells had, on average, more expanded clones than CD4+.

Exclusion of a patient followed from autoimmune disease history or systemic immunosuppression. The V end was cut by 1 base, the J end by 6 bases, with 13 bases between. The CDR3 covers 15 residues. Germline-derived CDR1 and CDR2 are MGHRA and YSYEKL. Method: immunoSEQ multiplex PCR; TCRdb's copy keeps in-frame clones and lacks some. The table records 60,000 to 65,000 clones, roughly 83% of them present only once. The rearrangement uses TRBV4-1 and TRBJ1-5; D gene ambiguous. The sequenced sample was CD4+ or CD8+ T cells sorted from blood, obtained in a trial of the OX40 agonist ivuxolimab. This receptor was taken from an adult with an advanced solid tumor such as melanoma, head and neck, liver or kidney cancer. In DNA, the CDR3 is TGCGCCAGCAGCCAAGGTAGCACAGAAGGTCAGCCCCAGCATTTT. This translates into CASSQGSTEGQPQHF.